This is a list of T cell receptor beta chains from one sample in a study of blood T cell repertoires in COVID-19. TCRdb keeps only in-frame clones here, not all; method: immunoSEQ multiplex PCR. This sample has about 250,000 clones, with 65% to 90% found just once. Material: PBMCs or T cells enriched from blood (not recorded which). The receptors were sampled from a man aged 18 to 30 who had recovered from COVID-19. CDR3s include the opening cysteine and the closing phenylalanine or tryptophan. A D gene is named only where the DNA matches it firmly.

CASSYVAGVATDTQYF,TRBD2,TRBV18
CAWSVGTSGRVLFF,TRBD2,TRBV30
CRIQGGTEAFF,TRBD1,TRBV20-1
CASSPGPTPNYGYTF,.,TRBV18
CASSLFPTYEQYF,.,TRBV28
CASSAGDTDTQYF,.,TRBV6-4
CASSQAVTYEQYF,.,TRBV4-1
CASSSGAGANTEAFF,.,TRBV5-1
CASSRGTGGGNIQYF,TRBD1,TRBV28
CATSSAGDDGYEQYF,TRBD2,TRBV24-1
CASSMDMPSYEQYF,.,TRBV5-1
CASSRSPTNEKLFF,.,TRBV7-2
CASSLSGTNTEAFF,.,TRBV11-3
CASNGVVVNTEAFF,.,TRBV2
CASSLRGAGANVLTF,.,TRBV7-2
CASSFAGRLGEKLFF,.,TRBV7-9
CASTVGRQTSYEQYF,.,TRBV11-3
CATRDTANYGYTF,.,TRBV24-1
CASSFSHSYNSPLHF,.,TRBV28
CASSLVWTSGYDEQFF,TRBD2,TRBV7-3
CASSRGGSGNTIYF,TRBD1,TRBV19
CASSLGQGTGQPQHF,TRBD1,TRBV3-1/TRBV3-2
CAWSPGTSSYNEQFF,TRBD2,TRBV30
CASQRARSSYEQYF,.,TRBV6-5
CASRTGYGYTF,TRBD1,TRBV6-5
CASSLGEGSGYGYTF,.,TRBV7-9
CASSQDDGGSYEQYF,.,TRBV3-1/TRBV3-2
CASRPNRDRSQPQHF,TRBD1,TRBV28
CASSPYRGSYEQYF,TRBD1,TRBV3-1/TRBV3-2
CASSLDYTDTQYF,.,TRBV7-3
CAWIRQGFDTIYF,TRBD1,TRBV30
CASSLSEGQGRTEAFF,TRBD1,TRBV27
CASGSLQWGQPIAGYTF,TRBD1,TRBV28
CASGWTGSTGELFF,TRBD1,TRBV6-5
CASSLEWEGQGYTF,.,TRBV7-2
CASSPVTGGASGNTEAFF,TRBD1,TRBV13